One and the same sample provided the 11 T cell receptor beta chains below, sequenced in a study of vaccination and CD4 T cells after COVID-19. The assay that was used to sequence DNA from cultured CD4+ T cells was the Oncomine TCR Beta short-read assay. TCRdb reanalysed the PCR reads using MiXCR and keeps one entry per CDR3 protein. This sample has 3,000 or so distinct CDR3 sequences, with roughly 80% found just once. These TCRs are of unknown antigen specificity. Treatment meaning: roughly 10-day PBMC culture with coronavirus spike peptide pools or control peptides (ViraFEST assay). The source material was CD4+ T cells from blood, cultured in vitro. These receptors were taken from a human donor who had recovered from COVID-19.

The chain recombines TRBV10-2 with TRBJ2-1; 15 nucleotides line up with TRBD2. This CDR3 comprises 16 residues. Trimming removed 6 bases from V and 9 bases from J; junction bases left unmatched: 9. CDR1 and CDR2 (germline): WSHSY, SAAADI. The CDR3 DNA is TGCGCCAGCAGCAGGACTAGCGGGGGGGGGAGGGGTGAGCAGTTCTTC. As protein: CASSRTSGGGRGEQFF.

The chain has TRBV7-9 and TRBJ2-2; possibly TRBD1 for D (6 bases). The germline CDR1 and CDR2 sequences are SEHNR and FQNEAQ (reference sequence). Trimming removed 7 bases from V and 6 bases from J, with 12 bases in between. This CDR3 is built from 13 residues. The CDR3 here is CASKTRGSGELFF. The CDR3 DNA follows: TGTGCCAGCAAAACCAGGGGATCCGGGGAGCTGTTTTTT. Drawing the rest from reference TRBV7-9 and TRBJ2-2, the complete variable domain is DTGVSQNPRHKITKRGQNVTFRCDPISEHNRLYWYRQTLGQGPEFLTYFQNEAQLEKSRLLSDRFSAERPKGSFSTLEIQRTEQGDSAMYLCASKTRGSGELFFGEGSRLTVL.

The chain uses TRBV10-3 and TRBJ2-1, with 8 bases that match TRBD1. CDR1 ENHRY and CDR2 SYGVKD come from the germline V gene. The trim removed 0 bases at V and 4 bases at J, leaving 5 bases unmatched. The CDR3 sequence is 16 residues long. CDR3 protein: CAISESTGGNYNEQFF. The CDR3 nucleotides read TGTGCCATCAGTGAGTCCACAGGGGGAAATTACAATGAGCAGTTCTTC.

In this sample, this clonotype turned up once. The J gene is TRBJ1-2, the V gene TRBV6-2 or TRBV6-3; 7 positions match TRBD1. The CDR3 is 15 amino acids. The ends lost 7 bases at V and 4 bases at J; junction bases unmatched: 12. Germline assignment: CDR1 MNHEY and CDR2 SVGEGT. The CDR3 loop is CASTRRAGGIYGYTF. Written as DNA, the CDR3 is TGTGCCAGCACTCGACGGGCAGGGGGAATCTATGGCTACACCTTC.

The chain has TRBV12-3 or TRBV12-4 and TRBJ1-5, with D possibly being TRBD1 (5 bases). Trimming pared 1 base from V and 4 bases from J, leaving 8 bases between. This CDR3 comprises 14 residues. The CDR3 DNA follows: TGTGCCAGCAGTTTAGGGCAGGGAAATCAGCCCCAGCATTTT. It codes for CASSLGQGNQPQHF.

The V and J genes are TRBV28 and TRBJ1-1; D is unclear. Germline V gives CDR1 MDHEN, CDR2 SYDVKM. The CDR3 contains 14 residues. Trimming removed 8 bases at V and 0 bases at J, with 13 bases between. CDR3 in amino acids: CASGGLFMNTEAFF. The DNA of the CDR3 is TGTGCCAGCGGAGGACTGTTCATGAACACTGAAGCTTTCTTT.

The chain is built from TRBV11-3 and TRBJ2-2; D gene unclear. The CDR3 has 15 residues. Between the trimmed V and J ends, which lost 5 bases and 3 bases, there was a span of 13 bases. Germline V gene lookup returns CDR1 SGHNT and CDR2 YENEEA. For the CDR3, the DNA is TGTGCCAGCAGCCCCACTACTAAACACACCGGGGAGCTGTTTTTT. As protein: CASSPTTKHTGELFF.

This clonotype was seen just once. The CDR3: CATSSRQGDGYTF. CDR3 bases: TGTGCCACCAGCAGTCGACAGGGGGATGGCTACACCTTC. This chain joins TRBV15 and TRBJ1-2; 9 bases are a match to TRBD1. V gave up 3 bases and J gave up 6 bases; unmatched junction bases: 2. This CDR3 contains 13 residues. CDR1 LNHNV and CDR2 YYDKDF come from the germline V gene (reference sequence).

The chain couples TRBV20-1 to TRBJ1-2, with D unresolved. Trimming shortened V by 0 bases and J by 2 bases, and 10 bases separated the two germline ends. CDR1 and CDR2 from the germline V gene are DFQATT and SNEGSKA (reference sequence). This CDR3 comprises 14 residues. In nucleotides, the CDR3 is TGCAGTGCTAGAGATCCCCGTCCAAACTATGGCTACACCTTC. It yields the protein CSARDPRPNYGYTF.

The sample holds a few counts of this clonotype. The V and J genes are TRBV20-1 and TRBJ2-5, with 10 nucleotides matching TRBD1. The CDR3 runs 15 residues. With 3 bases clipped from V and 4 bases from J, the junction kept 8 bases outside the gene matches. CDR1 and CDR2 from the germline V gene are DFQATT and SNEGSKA (reference sequence). CDR3 nucleotides: TGCAGTGCTAGCCCGGGGGACAGGGGAGGAGAGACCCAGTACTTC. Its protein is CSASPGDRGGETQYF.

This chain links TRBV20-1 with TRBJ2-3, with D possibly called TRBD1 or TRBD2 (5 bases each). CDR1 is DFQATT, CDR2 SNEGSKA, per germline (reference sequence). The length of the CDR3 is 16 residues. With 1 base removed from V and 2 bases from J, the gap between germline ends came to 16 bases. The CDR3 nucleotides read TGCAGTGCTAGAGGAGGGAAGGGGACCCTCACAGATACGCAGTATTTT. Translation: CSARGGKGTLTDTQYF.